One and the same sample provided the 10 T cell receptor beta chains below, sequenced in a study of T cell clonality in common variable immunodeficiency. Method: immunoSEQ multiplex PCR; TCRdb's copy keeps in-frame clones and lacks some. The record shows roughly 34,000 clones for this sample, with no singletons present. Sequenced sample: peripheral blood mononuclear cells. The receptors originated from a person between 18 and 75 years old in good health.

This clone was recorded at least ten times. The read ends 3 residues before the CDR3 terminus; that terminus is restored from the germline J gene. The V gene is TRBV19, the J gene TRBJ1-1; 7 nucleotides line up with TRBD1. The CDR3 totals 14 residues. Germline V gene data show CDR1 as LNHDA and CDR2 as SQIVND (reference sequence). The V gene end was trimmed by 3 bases and the J gene end by 1 base; junction bases not matched to a gene: 2. The sequenced CDR3 bases are TGTGCCAGTAGTATTGGACAGGCGAACACTGAA. Protein sequence: CASSIGQANTE. The complete CDR3 sequence is CASSIGQANTEAFF.

This clone was recorded many times. The CDR3 sequence is CSARDPGTSGNEQFF. CDR3 DNA (partial): TGCAGTGCTAGAGATCCCGGGACTAGCGGAAATGAG. V and J are TRBV20-1 and TRBJ2-1; TRBD2 agrees at 11 bases. The read ends 3 residues before the CDR3 terminus; that terminus is restored from the germline J gene. The CDR3 has 15 residues. CDR1 is DFQATT, CDR2 SNEGSKA, per germline (reference sequence). The V and J ends lost 0 bases and 7 bases, in that order; junction bases with no gene match: 5.

This clone appeared many times. CDR3 DNA, as far as it was read: TGTGCCAGCAGCCCGGGGAGGGCGAACACCGGGGAG. Translation: CASSPGRANTGE. The CDR3 as a whole reads CASSPGRANTGELFF. This rearrangement joins TRBV7-3 to TRBJ2-2; 7 bases are shared with TRBD2. The read ends 3 residues early relative to the CDR3; the germline J gene fills the gap. The CDR3 contains 15 residues. The J segment lost 0 bases and the V segment lost 5 bases, leaving 3 bases of the junction unmatched. Looked up from germline, CDR1 is SGHTA and CDR2 is FQGTGA.

This clone came up a few times. The read ends 3 residues shy of where the CDR3 ends; the end is completed using the germline J gene. V usage is TRBV19 and J usage is TRBJ2-4, with D possibly matching TRBD1 (5 bases). Looked up from germline, CDR1 is LNHDA and CDR2 is SQIVND (reference sequence). The CDR3 sequence is 13 residues long. The CDR3 DNA, read in part, is TGTGCCAGTAGTATGGACAATAACTATGGT. It encodes CASSMDNNYG. The CDR3, in full, reads CASSMDNNYGQYF.

Regarding this clone: From the germline J gene comes the end of the CDR3, since the read stops 3 residues before it. This chain uses TRBV11-2 with TRBJ2-4; 7 bases align to TRBD1. The CDR3 has 14 amino acids. CDR1 and CDR2 (germline): SGHAT, FQNNGV. The CDR3 spells CASSLEGQAGGQYF. The DNA read from the CDR3 is TGTGCCAGCAGCTTAGAAGGACAGGCTGGTGGT.

This clone was recorded many times. The read is 3 residues too short to cover the CDR3 end, so that end is filled in from the germline J gene. The chain links TRBV5-1 to TRBJ2-7; no clear D gene. There are 13 residues in the CDR3. Germline V CDR1 and CDR2: SGHRS, YFSETQ. Trimming removed 4 bases from V and 3 bases from J, with 11 bases in between. The CDR3 region is CASSSEPFYEQYF. The sequenced part of the CDR3 DNA is TGCGCCAGCAGCAGCGAGCCGTTCTACGAG.

In its sample, this clone was seen many times. The CDR3 extends 3 residues past the end of the read, so its final part is completed from the germline J gene. This sequence joins TRBV7-2 and TRBJ1-2, with 9 bases aligning to TRBD1. The CDR3 is made up of 13 amino acids. CDR1 SGHTA and CDR2 FQGNSA come from the germline V gene. Here the CDR3 reads CASGGTGGAGYTF. The sequenced CDR3 bases are TGTGCCAGCGGTGGAACAGGGGGCGCGGGC.

This clone has ten or more counts. The sequenced fragment ends 3 residues before the CDR3 boundary, so the rest is inferred from the germline J gene. The V call is TRBV30, the J call TRBJ2-1, with 11 bases identical to TRBD2. The CDR3 runs 13 residues. V was pared by 3 bases and J by 6 bases, with 1 base of the junction left unmatched. Germline V lookup: CDR1 GTSNPN, CDR2 SVGIG (reference sequence). The CDR3 reads CAWRLAGANEQFF. The sequenced part of the CDR3 DNA is TGTGCCTGGAGACTAGCGGGAGCCAATGAG.

This clone occurred many times. Sequencing ends 3 residues short of the CDR3 end; the germline J gene provides the rest. This chain joins TRBV14 and TRBJ2-7; TRBD1 is a possible D gene (6 bases). The CDR3 is 13 amino acids. Germline CDR1 is SGHDN and CDR2 is FVKESK. V lost 1 base and J lost 6, with 10 bases in between. The CDR3 is CASSQVVRGEQYF. CDR3 bases read: TGTGCCAGCAGCCAAGTCGTCAGGGGCGAG. The full variable domain, rest sourced from reference TRBV14 and TRBJ2-7, is EAGVTQFPSHSVIEKGQTVTLRCDPISGHDNLYWYRRVMGKEIKFLLHFVKESKQDESGMPNNRFLAERTGGTYSTLKVQPAELEDSGVYFCASSQVVRGEQYFGPGTRLTVT.

This clone was seen ten or more times. Read data end 3 residues before the CDR3 end; the end is taken from the germline J gene. The V gene is TRBV30, the J gene TRBJ2-7, with a possible D match to TRBD1 (6 bases). Trimming removed 4 bases from V and 0 bases from J, with 10 bases in between. Germline-derived CDR1 and CDR2 are GTSNPN and SVGIG (reference sequence). This CDR3 has 13 residues. The CDR3 is CAWNIGGSYEQYF. The sequenced part of the CDR3 DNA is TGTGCCTGGAATATAGGGGGCTCCTACGAG.